Below, one T cell receptor (beta chain) is given with its context. The donors formed part of the approximately 130-subject validation cohort, distinct from the roughly 600-subject first cohort. V trimming: 4 bases; J trimming: 7 bases; junction bases outside the gene matches: 9. CDR1 LNHNV and CDR2 YYDKDF come from the germline V gene (reference sequence). The CDR3 is 16 amino acids. This record comes from a study of cytomegalovirus exposure and HLA in healthy donors. TCRdb's table, derived via immunoSEQ multiplex PCR, lists solely in-frame clones and lacks some. Of 60,000 or so clones in the sample, roughly 90% are singletons; the top ten hold roughly 1%.

Sequences were obtained from PBMCs. The clonotype originates from a man between 18 and 35 years old in good health and CMV-seronegative. The genes are TRBV15 and TRBJ2-1; 11 bases are shared with TRBD2. The DNA for the CDR3 is TGTGCCACCAGCACGACGACTAGCGGGGTTTGGAATGAGCAGTTCTTC. This gives the protein CATSTTTSGVWNEQFF.